This is a list of T cell receptor beta chains from one sample in a study of blood T cell repertoires in COVID-19. The method was immunoSEQ multiplex PCR; TCRdb's version includes in-frame clones alone and lacks a portion of them. This table holds roughly 400,000 clones, 89% found once. Sequencing used PBMCs or T cells enriched from blood (not recorded which). These TCRs come from a woman between 25 and 40 years old who had recovered from COVID-19. The CDR3 runs from the conserved cysteine through the conserved F or W. Where a row states a size, it is once, few, many or the class of an expanded clone; other rows omit it.

clone_size v_call cdr3_aa
- TRBV24-1 CATSDSRGQGNYEQYF
- TRBV27 CASKADTESYGYTF
- TRBV28 CASGVQGTSNEKLFF
- TRBV5-1 CASSFRGQGHRSYEQYF
- TRBV9 CASSVVSRQFEKLFF
- TRBV27 CASSWLGQGEKLFF
few TRBV27 CATPIRGLVAEAFF
once TRBV12-3/TRBV12-4 CASRGTGTYEQYF
- TRBV30 CAWSPGDTQYF
- TRBV30 CAWNKGLWYTGELFF
few TRBV30 CAWKSGSTYEQYF
- TRBV19 CASSILYTDKAFF
- TRBV4-1 CASGRGAEGDNEQFF
- TRBV4-1 CASKEVYGNSNQPQHF
- TRBV10-1 CASSESPAGINEQFF